This T cell receptor beta chain appears in the sequencing data of a study of T cell responses to AZD1222 COVID-19 vaccine. Germline CDR1 reads LNHDA; CDR2 reads SQIVND (reference sequence). This CDR3 comprises 13 residues. The V and J ends lost 5 bases and 1 base respectively, with 6 bases between them. This clone was detected only once. The table came from immunoSEQ multiplex PCR; TCRdb's copy has only in-frame clones and leaves some out. This table holds more than 150,000 clones, about 90% found once. This TCR derives from an adult who received the AZD1222 COVID-19 vaccine. Sequenced here: peripheral blood, sampled 28 days after the second AZD1222 dose. This chain connects TRBV19 to TRBJ1-5, with D possibly matching TRBD1 (5 bases). The CDR3 region has the DNA TGTGCCAGTAGTCAGGGAAGCAATCAGCCCCAGCATTTT. The encoded protein is CASSQGSNQPQHF. Based on the CDR3 plus reference TRBV19 and TRBJ1-5, the full variable domain is DGGITQSPKYLFRKEGQNVTLSCEQNLNHDAMYWYRQDPGQGLRLIYYSQIVNDFQKGDIAEGYSVSREKKESFPLTVTSAQKNPTAFYLCASSQGSNQPQHFGDGTRLSIL.